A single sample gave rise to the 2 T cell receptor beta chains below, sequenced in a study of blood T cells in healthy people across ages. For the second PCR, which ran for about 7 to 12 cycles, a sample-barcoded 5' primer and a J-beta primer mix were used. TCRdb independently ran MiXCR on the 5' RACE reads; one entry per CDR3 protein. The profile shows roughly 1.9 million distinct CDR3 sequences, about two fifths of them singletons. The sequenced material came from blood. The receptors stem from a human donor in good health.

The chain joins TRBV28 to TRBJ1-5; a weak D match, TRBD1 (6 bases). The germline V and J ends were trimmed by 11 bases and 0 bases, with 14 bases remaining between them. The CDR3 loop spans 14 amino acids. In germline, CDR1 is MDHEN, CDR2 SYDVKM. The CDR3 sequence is CAGQIGGSNQPQHF. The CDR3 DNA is TGTGCCGGACAGATAGGGGGTAGCAATCAGCCCCAGCATTTT. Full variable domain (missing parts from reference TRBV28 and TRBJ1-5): DVKVTQSSRYLVKRTGEKVFLECVQDMDHENMFWYRQDPGLGLRLIYFSYDVKMKEKGDIPEGYSVSREKKERFSLILESASTNQTSMYLCAGQIGGSNQPQHFGDGTRLSIL.

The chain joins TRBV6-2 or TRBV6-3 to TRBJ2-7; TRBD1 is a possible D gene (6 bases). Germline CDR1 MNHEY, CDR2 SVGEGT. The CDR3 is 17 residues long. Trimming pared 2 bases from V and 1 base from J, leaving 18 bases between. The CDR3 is CASSYPLNRDASYEQYF. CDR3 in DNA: TGTGCCAGCAGTTACCCTTTAAACAGGGATGCTTCCTACGAGCAGTACTTC.